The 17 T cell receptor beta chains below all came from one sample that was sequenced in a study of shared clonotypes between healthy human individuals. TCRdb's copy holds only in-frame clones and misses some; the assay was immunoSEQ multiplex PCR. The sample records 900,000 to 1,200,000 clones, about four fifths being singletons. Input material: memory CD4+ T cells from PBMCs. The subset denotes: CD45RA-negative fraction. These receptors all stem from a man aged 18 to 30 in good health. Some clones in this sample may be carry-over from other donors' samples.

CDR3 in DNA: TGTGCCAGCCTGACAGCTAGCACAGATACGCAGTATTTT. Amino acids: CASLTASTDTQYF. The chain links TRBV7-9 to TRBJ2-3, with D tentatively TRBD1 (5 bases). CDR1 and CDR2 (germline): SEHNR, FQNEAQ (reference sequence). The CDR3 spans 13 residues. Trimming stripped 8 bases from V and 0 bases from J, with 9 bases between.

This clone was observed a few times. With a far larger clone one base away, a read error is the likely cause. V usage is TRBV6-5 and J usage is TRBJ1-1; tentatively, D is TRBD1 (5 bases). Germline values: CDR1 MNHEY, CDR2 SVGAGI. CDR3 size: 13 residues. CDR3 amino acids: CASYDRPNTGAFF. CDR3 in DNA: TGTGCCAGCTATGACAGACCGAACACTGGAGCTTTCTTT.

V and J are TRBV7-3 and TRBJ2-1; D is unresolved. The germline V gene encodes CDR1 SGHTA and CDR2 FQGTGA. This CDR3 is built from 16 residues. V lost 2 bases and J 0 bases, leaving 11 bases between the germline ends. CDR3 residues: CASSLALKSSYNEQFF. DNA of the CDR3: TGTGCCAGCAGCTTAGCCCTTAAGAGCTCCTACAATGAGCAGTTCTTC.

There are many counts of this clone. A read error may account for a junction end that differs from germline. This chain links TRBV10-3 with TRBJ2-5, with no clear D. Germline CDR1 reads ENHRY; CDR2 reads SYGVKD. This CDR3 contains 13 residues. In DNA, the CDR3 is TGTGCCATCAGTGGCACAGCCCAAGATACCCAGTACTTC. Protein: CAISGTAQDTQYF.

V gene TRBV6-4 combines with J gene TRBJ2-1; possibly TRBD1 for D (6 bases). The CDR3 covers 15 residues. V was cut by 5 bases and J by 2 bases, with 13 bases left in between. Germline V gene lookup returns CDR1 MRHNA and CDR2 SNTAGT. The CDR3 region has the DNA TGTGCCAGCAGTAAAGCAGGGGAACCCTACAATGAGCAGTTCTTC. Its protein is CASSKAGEPYNEQFF.

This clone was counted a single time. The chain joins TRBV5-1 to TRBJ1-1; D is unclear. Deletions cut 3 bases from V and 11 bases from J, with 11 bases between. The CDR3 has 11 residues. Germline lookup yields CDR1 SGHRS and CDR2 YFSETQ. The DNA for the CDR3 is TGCGCCAGCAGCTCGGAAGGGCAGGCTTTCTTT. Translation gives CASSSEGQAFF.

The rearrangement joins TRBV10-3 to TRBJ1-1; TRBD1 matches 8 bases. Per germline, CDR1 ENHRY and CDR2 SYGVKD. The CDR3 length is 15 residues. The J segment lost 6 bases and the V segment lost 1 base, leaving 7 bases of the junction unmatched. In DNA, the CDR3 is TGTGCCATCAGTGAGTGGGCAGGGGGCTTAGCTGAAGCTTTCTTT. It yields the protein CAISEWAGGLAEAFF.

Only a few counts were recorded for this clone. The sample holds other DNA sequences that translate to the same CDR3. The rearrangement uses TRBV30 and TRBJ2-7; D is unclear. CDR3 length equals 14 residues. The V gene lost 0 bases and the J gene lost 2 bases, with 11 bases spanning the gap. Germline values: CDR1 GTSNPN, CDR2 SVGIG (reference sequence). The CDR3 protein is CAWSVKGSPYEQYF. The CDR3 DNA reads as TGTGCCTGGAGTGTAAAGGGTAGTCCCTACGAGCAGTACTTC.

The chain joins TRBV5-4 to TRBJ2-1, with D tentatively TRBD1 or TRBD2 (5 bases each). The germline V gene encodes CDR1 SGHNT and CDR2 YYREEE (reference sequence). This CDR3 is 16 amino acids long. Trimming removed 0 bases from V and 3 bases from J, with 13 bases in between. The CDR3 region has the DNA TGTGCCAGCAGCTTGGGGGGGACGGGGAACTACAATGAGCAGTTCTTC. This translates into CASSLGGTGNYNEQFF. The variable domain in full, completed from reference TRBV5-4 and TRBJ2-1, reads ETGVTQSPTHLIKTRGQQVTLRCSSQSGHNTVSWYQQALGQGPQFIFQYYREEENGRGNFPPRFSGLQFPNYSSELNVNALELDDSALYLCASSLGGTGNYNEQFFGPGTRLTVL.

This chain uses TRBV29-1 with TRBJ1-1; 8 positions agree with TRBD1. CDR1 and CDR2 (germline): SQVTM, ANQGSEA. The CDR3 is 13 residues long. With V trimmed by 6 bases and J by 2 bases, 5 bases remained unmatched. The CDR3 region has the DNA TGCAGCGTCGTGACAGGGGTAAACACTGAAGCTTTCTTT. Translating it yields CSVVTGVNTEAFF.

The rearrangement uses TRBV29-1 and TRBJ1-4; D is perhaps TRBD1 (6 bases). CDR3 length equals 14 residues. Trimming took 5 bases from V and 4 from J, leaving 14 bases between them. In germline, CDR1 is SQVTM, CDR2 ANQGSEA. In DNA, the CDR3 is TGCAGCGTTCCGAACAGGGAAGATAATGAAAAACTGTTTTTT. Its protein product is CSVPNREDNEKLFF.

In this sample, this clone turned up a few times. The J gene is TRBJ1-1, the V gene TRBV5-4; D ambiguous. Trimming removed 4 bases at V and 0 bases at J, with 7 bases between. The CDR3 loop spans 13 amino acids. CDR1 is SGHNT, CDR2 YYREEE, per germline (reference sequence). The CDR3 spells CASSPIVNTEAFF. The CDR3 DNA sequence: TGTGCCAGCAGCCCCATCGTGAACACTGAAGCTTTCTTT.

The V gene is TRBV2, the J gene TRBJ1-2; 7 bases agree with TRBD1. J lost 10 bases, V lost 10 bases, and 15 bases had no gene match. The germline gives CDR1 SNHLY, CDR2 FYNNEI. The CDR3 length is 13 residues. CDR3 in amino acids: CATAGKGAYAYTF. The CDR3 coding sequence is TGTGCCACCGCCGGTAAGGGGGCATACGCCTACACCTTC.

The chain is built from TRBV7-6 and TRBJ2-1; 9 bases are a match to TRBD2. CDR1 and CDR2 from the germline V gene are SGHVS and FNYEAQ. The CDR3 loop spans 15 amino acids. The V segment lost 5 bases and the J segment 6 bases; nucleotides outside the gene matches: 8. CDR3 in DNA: TGTGCCAGCAGCCCGGTAGCGGGAGCGTTCAATGAGCAGTTCTTC. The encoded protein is CASSPVAGAFNEQFF.

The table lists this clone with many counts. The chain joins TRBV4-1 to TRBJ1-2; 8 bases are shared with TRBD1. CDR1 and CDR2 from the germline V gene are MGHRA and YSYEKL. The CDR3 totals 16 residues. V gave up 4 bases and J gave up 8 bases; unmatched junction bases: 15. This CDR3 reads CASSPPTGTGWRGYTF. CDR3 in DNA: TGCGCCAGCAGCCCTCCCACCGGGACAGGCTGGAGAGGCTACACCTTC.

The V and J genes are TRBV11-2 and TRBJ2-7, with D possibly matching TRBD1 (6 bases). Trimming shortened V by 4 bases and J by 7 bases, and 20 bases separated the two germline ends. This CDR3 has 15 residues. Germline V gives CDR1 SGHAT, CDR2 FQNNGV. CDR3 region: CASSSQRRGLGEQYF. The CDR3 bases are TGTGCCAGCAGCTCCCAACGCAGGGGTTTAGGGGAGCAGTACTTC.

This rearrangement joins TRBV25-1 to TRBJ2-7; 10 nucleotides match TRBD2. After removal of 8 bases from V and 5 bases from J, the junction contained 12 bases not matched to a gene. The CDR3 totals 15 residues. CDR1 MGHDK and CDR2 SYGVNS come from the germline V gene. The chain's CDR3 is CASSRGSGRGHEQYF. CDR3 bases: TGTGCCAGCTCCAGAGGGAGCGGGAGGGGCCACGAGCAGTACTTC.